The clone carrying this T cell receptor delta chain was observed a handful of times. The likely explanation is a read error, given a far larger clone one base away. Within the sample, other DNA sequences also encode this same CDR3. The data belong to a study of gamma-delta T cells after stem cell transplantation. TCRdb called clones from the RT-PCR reads again using CATT. The sample contains approximately 1,300 delta-chain clones, approximately 17% of which appear only once. This CDR3 contains 13 residues. CDR1 is GEAIGNYY, CDR2 EKD, per germline. This receptor was identified in a human donor. It is not recorded whose cells these are; they may come from a transplant donor. The gene calls are TRDV2 and TRDJ1; TRDD3 aligns across 9 bases. The sample was gamma-delta T cells. Here the CDR3 reads CACEALGDDKLIF. CDR3 nucleotides: TGTGCCTGTGAAGCTCTGGGGGATGATAAACTCATCTTC.